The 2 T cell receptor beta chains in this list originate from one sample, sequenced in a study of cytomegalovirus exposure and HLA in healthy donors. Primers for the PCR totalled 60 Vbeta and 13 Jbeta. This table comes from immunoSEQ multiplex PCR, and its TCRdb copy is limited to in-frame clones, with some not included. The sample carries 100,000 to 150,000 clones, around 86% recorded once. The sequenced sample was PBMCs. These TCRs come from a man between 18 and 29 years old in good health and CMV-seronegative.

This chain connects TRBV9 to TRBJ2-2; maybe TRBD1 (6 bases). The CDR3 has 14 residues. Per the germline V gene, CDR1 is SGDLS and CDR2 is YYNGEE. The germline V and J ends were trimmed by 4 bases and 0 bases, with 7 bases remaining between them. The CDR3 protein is CASSTGPNTGELFF. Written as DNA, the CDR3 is TGTGCCAGCAGCACAGGGCCGAACACCGGGGAGCTGTTTTTT.

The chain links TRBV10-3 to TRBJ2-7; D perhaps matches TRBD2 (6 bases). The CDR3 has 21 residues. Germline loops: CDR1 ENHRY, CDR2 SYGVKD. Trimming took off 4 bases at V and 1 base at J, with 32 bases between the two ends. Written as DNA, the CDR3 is TGTGCCATCAGTGTGTGGAGGGTGCAGGAAGGGGCGCCGGGTGGATCCTACGAGCAGTACTTC. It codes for CAISVWRVQEGAPGGSYEQYF.